One TCR beta chain is described in this entry. Time point reported: cycle 4 day 1 (C4D1), after around six weeks of nivolumab. Each of the patients experienced relapse following autologous stem cell transplantation, and their brentuximab vedotin exposure differed. Purified CD4+ T cells were obtained from thawed PBMCs through magnetic negative selection. The data belong to a study of PD-1 blockade in classical Hodgkin lymphoma. Method: immunoSEQ multiplex PCR; TCRdb's copy keeps in-frame clones and lacks some. The table lists roughly 9,000 clones, about 75% of them singletons. The material sequenced was CD4+ T cells from blood, taken before the fourth cycle of nivolumab. The TCR sequence derives from a human donor with classical Hodgkin lymphoma.

The chain's CDR3 is CSGSGTGVPEAFF. CDR3 DNA sequence: TGCAGCGGATCCGGGACAGGGGTACCTGAAGCTTTCTTT. The J gene is TRBJ1-1, the V gene TRBV29-1; 10 bases align to TRBD1. The CDR3 extends over 13 amino acids. The V and J ends lost 7 bases and 6 bases, in that order; junction bases with no gene match: 8. CDR1 and CDR2 (germline): SQVTM, ANQGSEA.